The next 19 T cell receptor beta chains were all read from a single sample in a study of a mutant IDH1 vaccine in newly diagnosed glioma. Time point: baseline, week 1 (first vaccination visit). Treatment of the sample: pre-vaccination baseline after standard-of-care therapy. The assay was immunoSEQ multiplex PCR, and TCRdb's table has in-frame clones only and misses some. This table has some 22,000 clones, approximately 89% appearing once. Sequences were derived from PBMCs, sampled from a glioma patient treated with radiotherapy, temozolomide or both. Receptors originate from a man younger than 45 with glioma.

This clone is a singleton in its sample. V and J are TRBV11-2 and TRBJ1-4, with 9 bases that match TRBD1. Germline lookup yields CDR1 SGHAT and CDR2 FQNNGV. The trim removed 5 bases at V and 8 bases at J, leaving 6 bases unmatched. This CDR3 is built from 14 residues. CDR3 DNA sequence: TGTGCCAGCAGCCAGGGACAGGGCGCGGAAAAACTGTTTTTT. It codes for CASSQGQGAEKLFF.

The chain couples TRBV30 to TRBJ2-7; D ambiguous. Germline assignment: CDR1 GTSNPN and CDR2 SVGIG (reference sequence). This CDR3 spans 17 amino acids. V lost 0 bases and J lost 0, with 18 bases in between. CDR3 DNA: TGTGCCTGGAGTGTACTCCCCGGACGTCCGAGCTCCTACGAGCAGTACTTC. Encoded protein: CAWSVLPGRPSSYEQYF. The full variable domain, in which reference TRBV30 and TRBJ2-7 provide the parts outside the CDR3, is SQTIHQWPATLVQPVGSPLSLECTVEGTSNPNLYWYRQAAGRGLQLLFYSVGIGQISSEVPQNLSASRPQDRQFILSSKKLLLSDSGFYLCAWSVLPGRPSSYEQYFGPGTRLTVT.

This clone was observed a few times. The chain combines TRBV5-8 with TRBJ1-3; TRBD1 is a possible D gene (5 bases). The germline V gene encodes CDR1 SGHTS and CDR2 YDEGEE. Trimming left V 5 bases short and J 0 bases short, with 12 bases between. This CDR3 contains 15 residues. The CDR3 DNA is TGTGCCAGCAGACCAACAGGAAACTCTGGAAACACCATATATTTT. It codes for CASRPTGNSGNTIYF. Using reference TRBV5-8 and TRBJ1-3 for the parts outside the CDR3, the full variable domain is EAGVTQSPTHLIKTRGQQATLRCSPISGHTSVYWYQQALGLGLQFLLWYDEGEERNRGNFPPRFSGRQFPNYSSELNVNALELEDSALYLCASRPTGNSGNTIYFGEGSWLTVV.

The sample holds a few counts of this clone. Within the sample, other DNA sequences also encode this same CDR3. The chain joins TRBV19 to TRBJ2-5; D gene unclear. Deletions cut 6 bases from V and 0 bases from J, with 2 bases between. Germline V lookup: CDR1 LNHDA, CDR2 SQIVND (reference sequence). The CDR3 runs to 11 residues. The CDR3 is CASRDQETQYF. The CDR3 nucleotides read TGTGCCAGTAGGGACCAAGAGACCCAGTACTTC. The whole variable domain, filled in from reference TRBV19 and TRBJ2-5, reads DGGITQSPKYLFRKEGQNVTLSCEQNLNHDAMYWYRQDPGQGLRLIYYSQIVNDFQKGDIAEGYSVSREKKESFPLTVTSAQKNPTAFYLCASRDQETQYFGPGTRLLVL.

The chain couples TRBV15 to TRBJ2-3; D gene unclear. Germline V gives CDR1 LNHNV, CDR2 YYDKDF (reference sequence). Trimming cost V 1 base and J 1 base, with 12 bases left between them. CDR3 length: 16 residues. The CDR3 is CATSRVSLGGTDTQYF. Here the CDR3 DNA reads TGTGCCACCAGCAGAGTATCCTTGGGCGGCACAGATACGCAGTATTTT.

This clone was seen only once. CDR3 region: CACTRGTDTQYF. As DNA, the CDR3 is TGTGCCTGTACTAGAGGAACAGATACGCAGTATTTT. V usage is TRBV30 and J usage is TRBJ2-3; D may be TRBD2 (5 bases). The V and J ends lost 6 bases and 3 bases respectively, with 10 bases between them. This CDR3 is built from 12 residues. Germline CDR1 is GTSNPN and CDR2 is SVGIG (reference sequence).

The V call is TRBV5-4, the J call TRBJ1-5; maybe TRBD1 (5 bases). This CDR3 is 14 amino acids long. Between the trimmed V and J ends, which lost 0 bases and 4 bases, there was a span of 8 bases. Germline V CDR1 and CDR2: SGHNT, YYREEE (reference sequence). The CDR3 nucleotides are TGTGCCAGCAGCTTGGCCGGGGGGAATCAGCCCCAGCATTTT. Its protein product is CASSLAGGNQPQHF.

This chain uses TRBV11-1 with TRBJ2-7; no definite D call. V gave up 5 bases and J gave up 5 bases, with 10 bases separating them. This CDR3 has 12 amino acids. Per germline, CDR1 SGHAT and CDR2 FQDESV (reference sequence). The CDR3 nucleotides read TGTGCCAGCAGCCGAGGAGAGGACGAGCAGTACTTC. It translates to CASSRGEDEQYF.

This clone was recorded only once. This rearrangement joins TRBV9 to TRBJ2-3, with 12 positions matching TRBD2. The CDR3 extends over 17 amino acids. Germline V gives CDR1 SGDLS, CDR2 YYNGEE. The trim removed 4 bases at V and 5 bases at J, leaving 11 bases unmatched. CDR3 residues: CASSTSSGRAAGDTQYF. The CDR3 DNA reads TGTGCCAGCAGCACATCTAGCGGGAGGGCCGCGGGAGATACGCAGTATTTT. The entire variable domain, with the rest obtained from reference TRBV9 and TRBJ2-3, is as follows: DSGVTQTPKHLITATGQRVTLRCSPRSGDLSVYWYQQSLDQGLQFLIQYYNGEERAKGNILERFSAQQFPDLHSELNLSSLELGDSALYFCASSTSSGRAAGDTQYFGPGTRLTVL.

The J gene is TRBJ1-1, the V gene TRBV18; D is possibly TRBD1 (5 bases). V lost 3 bases and J lost 5, with 19 bases in between. The CDR3 is 16 amino acids. CDR1 KGHSH and CDR2 LQKENI come from the germline V gene. CDR3 amino acids: CASSPARRGSWTEAFF. In DNA, the CDR3 is TGTGCCAGCTCACCCGCCCGAAGGGGAAGTTGGACTGAAGCTTTCTTT.

This sequence joins TRBV6-1 and TRBJ1-2, with D uncertain. With 4 bases removed from V and 7 bases from J, the gap between germline ends came to 10 bases. CDR3 length: 12 residues. Looked up from germline, CDR1 is MNHNS and CDR2 is SASEGT. The CDR3: CASSVDVRGYTF. DNA for the CDR3: TGTGCCAGCAGTGTTGACGTGCGTGGCTACACCTTC.

The chain employs TRBV7-9 and TRBJ1-2, with 7 bases identical to TRBD1. In germline, CDR1 is SEHNR, CDR2 FQNEAQ (reference sequence). V lost 5 bases to trimming and J lost 4 bases; unmatched junction nucleotides: 10. This CDR3 is 15 amino acids long. CDR3 protein: CASSPQVGTAYGYTF. CDR3 in DNA: TGTGCCAGCAGCCCGCAGGTCGGGACAGCCTATGGCTACACCTTC.

The chain joins TRBV27 to TRBJ2-7; 7 bases agree with TRBD2. The CDR3 extends over 13 amino acids. The V gene's germline CDR1 is MNHEY and CDR2 SMNVEV (reference sequence). J was trimmed by 4 bases and V by 4 bases; bases with no gene match: 4. The CDR3 DNA reads as TGTGCCAGCAGTTCCCTAGCGGAATACGAGCAGTACTTC. Translating it yields CASSSLAEYEQYF.

The rearrangement joins TRBV20-1 to TRBJ2-7; D unresolved. V lost 0 bases to trimming and J lost 3 bases, with 3 bases between them. From germline, CDR1 is DFQATT and CDR2 SNEGSKA (reference sequence). CDR3 length equals 11 residues. The CDR3, as DNA: TGCAGTGCTAGAGATCTCTACGAGCAGTACTTC. This codes for CSARDLYEQYF.

The chain recombines TRBV18 with TRBJ1-1; D is unclear. The CDR3 length is 13 residues. Per germline, CDR1 KGHSH and CDR2 LQKENI. V lost 10 bases to trimming and J lost 0 bases, with 12 bases between them. DNA of the CDR3: TGTGCCACCTCTCGGCGGTTGAACACTGAAGCTTTCTTT. Amino acid sequence: CATSRRLNTEAFF.

This clone has a handful of counts. The V call is TRBV4-1, the J call TRBJ1-4; no definite D call. The CDR3 spans 15 residues. The V gene lost 2 bases and the J gene lost 0 bases, with 7 bases spanning the gap. Germline lookup yields CDR1 MGHRA and CDR2 YSYEKL. The DNA for the CDR3 is TGCGCCAGCAGCCAACCTTTCGCAACTAATGAAAAACTGTTTTTT. Amino acid sequence: CASSQPFATNEKLFF.

The genes are TRBV5-1 and TRBJ1-1; TRBD1 aligns across 10 bases. Germline V lookup: CDR1 SGHRS, CDR2 YFSETQ. The CDR3 is 14 amino acids. The J segment lost 6 bases and the V segment lost 4 bases, leaving 6 bases of the junction unmatched. Here the CDR3 DNA reads TGCGCCAGCAGCCCGGGACAGGGGCAACCTGAAGCTTTCTTT. It is translated as CASSPGQGQPEAFF.

Comment on this clone: One end of the junction does not line up with germline, which may come from a read error. This sequence joins TRBV5-1 and TRBJ1-1; possible D gene TRBD1, 6 bases. The CDR3 runs to 16 residues. The germline gives CDR1 SGHRS, CDR2 YFSETQ. CDR3 DNA: TGCGCCAGCAGCCGAGGGGGAGAAATATTGAAGACTGAAGCTTTCTTT. Its protein product is CASSRGGEILKTEAFF.

CDR3 coding DNA: TGTGCCAGCAGTCTGGGGGGACTAGCGGGAGTCGGGGAGCTGTTTTTT. Encoded protein: CASSLGGLAGVGELFF. The chain links TRBV9 to TRBJ2-2; 14 nucleotides match TRBD2. Germline CDR1 reads SGDLS; CDR2 reads YYNGEE. The CDR3 has 16 amino acids. J was trimmed by 7 bases and V by 5 bases; bases with no gene match: 7. The entire variable domain, with the rest obtained from reference TRBV9 and TRBJ2-2, is as follows: DSGVTQTPKHLITATGQRVTLRCSPRSGDLSVYWYQQSLDQGLQFLIQYYNGEERAKGNILERFSAQQFPDLHSELNLSSLELGDSALYFCASSLGGLAGVGELFFGEGSRLTVL.